Following are 29 T cell receptor beta chains from one sample sequenced in a study of Ad26.COV2.S vaccination and SARS-CoV-2 variants. Treatment meaning: some 20 received Ad26.COV2.S at low or high dose, single or two shots; several received placebo; per-sample allocation not given. The samples date from day 63 after the first vaccine or placebo injection. The data were produced by immunoSEQ multiplex PCR, yet TCRdb's version contains in-frame clones alone and is incomplete. Found here are hundreds of thousands of clones, 70% to 90% of them singletons; the top ten hold over 8.5%. This specimen was peripheral blood, taken in a trial of Ad26.COV2.S vaccine versus placebo. These receptors all come from a person aged 18-60 years who received the Ad26.COV2.S COVID-19 vaccine or a placebo.

As for this clone: The junction differs from germline at one of its ends, possibly a read error. The chain joins TRBV2 to TRBJ2-7, with a possible D match to TRBD1 (6 bases). Looked up from germline, CDR1 is SNHLY and CDR2 is FYNNEI. The CDR3 covers 10 residues. The CDR3 protein is CASRSGQRSF. The DNA of the CDR3 is TGTGCCAGCAGGTCGGGACAAAGAAGTTTC. The full variable domain, with the rest looked up from reference TRBV2 and TRBJ2-7, is EPEVTQTPSHQVTQMGQEVILRCVPISNHLYFYWYRQILGQKVEFLVSFYNNEISEKSEIFDDQFSVERPDGSNFTLKIRSTKLEDSAMYFCASRSGQRSFGPGTRLTVT.

V gene TRBV4-1 combines with J gene TRBJ2-5, with D maybe TRBD1 (5 bases). Trimming took 0 bases from V and 2 from J, leaving 10 bases between them. The CDR3 spans 15 residues. Germline values: CDR1 MGHRA, CDR2 YSYEKL. CDR3 nucleotide sequence: TGCGCCAGCAGCCAAGAAGGGGCAGATCAAGAGACCCAGTACTTC. Its protein is CASSQEGADQETQYF.

The chain uses TRBV24-1 and TRBJ1-2; D gene uncertain. Germline V gene lookup returns CDR1 KGHDR and CDR2 SFDVKD. The CDR3 is made up of 14 amino acids. Trimming removed 1 base from V and 4 bases from J, with 9 bases in between. The CDR3 loop reads CATSDFTSTYGYTF. The CDR3 DNA follows: TGTGCCACCAGTGATTTCACATCCACCTATGGCTACACCTTC.

This chain uses TRBV25-1 with TRBJ1-2; D is perhaps TRBD1 (6 bases). Germline CDR1 reads MGHDK; CDR2 reads SYGVNS. Trimming took 1 base from V and 4 from J, leaving 22 bases between them. The CDR3 loop spans 18 amino acids. The CDR3 DNA reads TGTGCCAGCAGTGAATCCCCTTTGGAGGGGGGGAGAGGCTATGGCTACACCTTC. Protein sequence: CASSESPLEGGRGYGYTF.

The chain links TRBV23-1 to TRBJ1-1; D call uncertain. TRBV23-1 falls under the ORF class, with uncertain function. This CDR3 is 10 amino acids long. V was clipped by 3 bases and J by 5 bases, with 1 base between them. The CDR3 sequence: CASSQTEAFF. In nucleotides, the CDR3 is TGCGCCAGCAGTCAGACTGAAGCTTTCTTT.

This CDR3 is CASSVRTGGYGYTF. CDR3 sequence (DNA): TGTGCCAGCAGTGTACGAACAGGGGGCTATGGCTACACCTTC. The chain employs TRBV25-1 and TRBJ1-2; 8 bases agree with TRBD1. CDR1 and CDR2 from the germline V gene are MGHDK and SYGVNS. This CDR3 comprises 14 residues. V was clipped by 4 bases and J by 4 bases; unmatched bases: 5.

V is TRBV25-1 and J is TRBJ2-3; no firm D call. The CDR3 has 16 amino acids. V shed 0 bases and J shed 0 bases, with 10 bases lying between them. In germline, CDR1 is MGHDK, CDR2 SYGVNS. Here the CDR3 DNA reads TGTGCCAGCAGTGAATACGGCAGTATTAGCACAGATACGCAGTATTTT. Its protein is CASSEYGSISTDTQYF.

This rearrangement joins TRBV4-1 to TRBJ2-1, with unresolved D. The V end was cut by 0 bases, the J end by 2 bases, with 14 bases between. Germline V gene lookup returns CDR1 MGHRA and CDR2 YSYEKL. The CDR3 contains 17 residues. The CDR3 here is CASSQDMALRTYNEQFF. DNA of the CDR3: TGCGCCAGCAGCCAAGATATGGCCCTCCGCACCTACAATGAGCAGTTCTTC.

The chain combines TRBV28 with TRBJ1-1; D is ambiguous. The CDR3 extends over 12 amino acids. V was shortened by 3 bases and J by 6 bases, with 8 bases between the two germline ends. CDR1 is MDHEN and CDR2 is SYDVKM in the germline V gene. The chain's CDR3 is CASSLVGSEAFF. The CDR3 nucleotides are TGTGCCAGCAGTTTGGTCGGTTCTGAAGCTTTCTTT.

This chain joins TRBV5-1 and TRBJ1-4, with 7 bases fitting TRBD1. The V gene end was trimmed by 1 base and the J gene end by 8 bases; junction bases not matched to a gene: 5. CDR3 size: 14 residues. Germline V gene lookup returns CDR1 SGHRS and CDR2 YFSETQ. The CDR3 DNA reads TGCGCCAGCAGCTTGAGGGGGCCGGTCGAAAAACTGTTTTTT. Its translation is CASSLRGPVEKLFF.

The rearrangement links TRBV14 to TRBJ1-4; D is unclear. Germline V lookup: CDR1 SGHDN, CDR2 FVKESK. This CDR3 region has 12 residues. The V end was cut by 2 bases, the J end by 8 bases, with 6 bases between. The CDR3, as DNA: TGTGCCAGCAGCCAACTTCGCGAAAAACTGTTTTTT. Its protein product is CASSQLREKLFF. Based on the CDR3 plus reference TRBV14 and TRBJ1-4, the full variable domain is EAGVTQFPSHSVIEKGQTVTLRCDPISGHDNLYWYRRVMGKEIKFLLHFVKESKQDESGMPNNRFLAERTGGTYSTLKVQPAELEDSGVYFCASSQLREKLFFGSGTQLSVL.

The chain employs TRBV9 and TRBJ2-5, with a possible D match to TRBD2 (6 bases). From germline, CDR1 is SGDLS and CDR2 YYNGEE. V dropped 0 bases and J dropped 1 base, with 10 bases sitting between them. There are 15 residues in the CDR3. CDR3 amino acids: CASSVGQGLQETQYF. CDR3 DNA sequence: TGTGCCAGCAGCGTAGGTCAGGGACTCCAAGAGACCCAGTACTTC.

The rearrangement links TRBV6-2 or TRBV6-3 to TRBJ2-7; D is uncertain. The CDR3 runs to 14 residues. CDR1 MNHEY and CDR2 SVGEGT come from the germline V gene. The V gene lost 10 bases and the J gene lost 1 base, with 17 bases spanning the gap. The chain's CDR3 is CATSSLLWSYEQYF. The CDR3 bases are TGTGCCACCAGCTCCCTACTCTGGTCCTACGAGCAGTACTTC.

The chain employs TRBV28 and TRBJ1-2; a possible D gene is TRBD1 (5 bases). CDR3 length: 12 amino acids. Germline V gives CDR1 MDHEN, CDR2 SYDVKM. V shed 8 bases and J shed 8 bases, with 15 bases lying between them. The chain's CDR3 is CASETEASGYTF. DNA of the CDR3: TGTGCCAGCGAGACAGAAGCAAGCGGCTACACCTTC.

The chain recombines TRBV12-3 or TRBV12-4 with TRBJ2-3; D is unclear. Trimming left V 7 bases short and J 2 bases short, with 10 bases between. CDR3 size: 13 residues. This CDR3 reads CASTRRLTDTQYF. DNA of the CDR3: TGTGCCAGCACCCGAAGGCTCACAGATACGCAGTATTTT.

The chain employs TRBV14 and TRBJ2-1; TRBD2 aligns across 10 bases. Germline V gene lookup returns CDR1 SGHDN and CDR2 FVKESK. The V segment lost 4 bases and the J segment 0 bases; nucleotides outside the gene matches: 6. The CDR3 covers 17 residues. The CDR3 DNA reads TGTGCCAGCAGCCCCTCTAGCGGGAGTATCTCCTACAATGAGCAGTTCTTC. This sequence encodes CASSPSSGSISYNEQFF.

The chain employs TRBV18 and TRBJ2-1; 7 nucleotides match TRBD2. Trimming cost V 0 bases and J 3 bases; bases outside gene matches: 2. CDR3 size: 15 residues. CDR1 and CDR2 (germline): KGHSH, LQKENI. The CDR3 DNA sequence: TGTGCCAGCTCACCACCTACGGGGGGCTACAATGAGCAGTTCTTC. It specifies CASSPPTGGYNEQFF. Drawing the rest from reference TRBV18 and TRBJ2-1, the complete variable domain is NAGVMQNPRHLVRRRGQEARLRCSPMKGHSHVYWYRQLPEEGLKFMVYLQKENIIDESGMPKERFSAEFPKEGPSILRIQQVVRGDSAAYFCASSPPTGGYNEQFFGPGTRLTVL.

The V and J genes are TRBV6-1 and TRBJ2-5; D is ambiguous. This CDR3 is built from 14 residues. Trimming removed 3 bases from V and 4 bases from J, with 12 bases in between. Per germline, CDR1 MNHNS and CDR2 SASEGT. Written as DNA, the CDR3 is TGTGCCAGCAGTGAGTACACTGGGGTAGAGACCCAGTACTTC. It codes for CASSEYTGVETQYF.

The rearrangement links TRBV9 to TRBJ1-4; no reliable D call. CDR3 length: 14 residues. V dropped 0 bases and J dropped 2 bases, with 5 bases sitting between them. Germline V gene sequence: CDR1 SGDLS, CDR2 YYNGEE. The CDR3 DNA is TGTGCCAGCAGCGTAGGATTTACTAATGAAAAACTGTTTTTT. Its translation is CASSVGFTNEKLFF.

The chain couples TRBV5-1 to TRBJ1-1, with a weak D call TRBD1 (5 bases). V dropped 4 bases and J dropped 4 bases, with 14 bases sitting between them. The CDR3 totals 14 residues. Germline lookup yields CDR1 SGHRS and CDR2 YFSETQ. The CDR3 protein is CASSISRVGTEAFF. The DNA for the CDR3 is TGCGCCAGCAGCATATCCAGGGTCGGCACTGAAGCTTTCTTT.

This clone was detected once. Here the CDR3 reads CASALGGLAGLNEQFF. In DNA form, the CDR3 reads TGTGCCAGCGCCTTGGGAGGGCTAGCGGGGCTCAATGAGCAGTTCTTC. The rearrangement joins TRBV2 to TRBJ2-1; 9 nucleotides align to TRBD2. Germline V gene data show CDR1 as SNHLY and CDR2 as FYNNEI. The CDR3 contains 16 residues. V dropped 8 bases and J dropped 6; count of bases not matched to a gene: 14.

CDR3 DNA: TGTGCCAGCAGTCTCCCCCGGGGTTCTGGCAATCAGCCCCAGCATTTT. This gives the protein CASSLPRGSGNQPQHF. V usage is TRBV6-2 or TRBV6-3 and J usage is TRBJ1-5; the D is unclear. Trimming left V 5 bases short and J 2 bases short, with 16 bases between. Germline V gene data show CDR1 as MNHEY and CDR2 as SVGEGT. This CDR3 comprises 16 residues.

V and J are TRBV7-6 and TRBJ2-5, with D maybe TRBD2 (5 bases). Trimming cost V 1 base and J 0 bases, with 9 bases left between them. The CDR3 is 15 amino acids. Germline V gene lookup returns CDR1 SGHVS and CDR2 FNYEAQ. CDR3 sequence: CASSLVGGYQETQYF. CDR3 DNA: TGTGCCAGCAGCTTAGTAGGCGGGTACCAAGAGACCCAGTACTTC.

This clone was picked up a small number of times. The gene calls are TRBV5-1 and TRBJ1-4; no clear D gene. The CDR3 length is 15 residues. Germline assignment: CDR1 SGHRS and CDR2 YFSETQ. V lost 0 bases and J 8 bases, leaving 14 bases between the germline ends. Here the CDR3 reads CASSLVPDLREKLFF. CDR3 DNA sequence: TGCGCCAGCAGCTTGGTGCCGGATCTACGGGAAAAACTGTTTTTT.

In this sample, this clone turned up a few times. The V call is TRBV9, the J call TRBJ2-2; 10 nucleotides line up with TRBD2. The J segment lost 7 bases and the V segment lost 0 bases, leaving 6 bases of the junction unmatched. The CDR3 runs 16 residues. CDR1 and CDR2 from the germline V gene are SGDLS and YYNGEE. This CDR3 is CASSVGASGGNGELFF. The CDR3 DNA follows: TGTGCCAGCAGCGTAGGGGCTAGCGGGGGTAACGGGGAGCTGTTTTTT.

The genes are TRBV9 and TRBJ2-5; tentatively, D is TRBD2 (5 bases). V was shortened by 0 bases and J by 3 bases, with 12 bases between the two germline ends. The CDR3 has 15 amino acids. Germline loops: CDR1 SGDLS, CDR2 YYNGEE. The CDR3 loop is CASSVGSWGEETQYF. In DNA, the CDR3 is TGTGCCAGCAGCGTAGGGTCCTGGGGAGAAGAGACCCAGTACTTC.

The chain combines TRBV5-4 with TRBJ1-6; D gene ambiguous. V lost 0 bases to trimming and J lost 9 bases, with 10 bases between them. Germline CDR1 is SGHNT and CDR2 is YYREEE (reference sequence). The CDR3 length is 14 residues. The CDR3 nucleotides are TGTGCCAGCAGCTTGGCCAGTGACGGTTCACCCCTCCACTTT. Protein sequence: CASSLASDGSPLHF.

The CDR3 reads CASSLATPYNEQFF. The CDR3 DNA reads TGTGCCAGCAGCTTAGCGACCCCCTACAATGAGCAGTTCTTC. The chain carries TRBV7-9 and TRBJ2-1; D unclear. The CDR3 covers 14 residues. V lost 0 bases and J lost 2, with 5 bases in between. The germline V gene encodes CDR1 SEHNR and CDR2 FQNEAQ (reference sequence).

This rearrangement joins TRBV19 to TRBJ1-1; D is undetermined. V lost 6 bases and J lost 1, with 12 bases in between. Germline values: CDR1 LNHDA, CDR2 SQIVND (reference sequence). This CDR3 spans 14 amino acids. Written as DNA, the CDR3 is TGTGCCAGTAGCAAAGCGAGTACGAACACTGAAGCTTTCTTT. Residues: CASSKASTNTEAFF. Filled out from reference TRBV19 and TRBJ1-1, the complete variable domain reads DGGITQSPKYLFRKEGQNVTLSCEQNLNHDAMYWYRQDPGQGLRLIYYSQIVNDFQKGDIAEGYSVSREKKESFPLTVTSAQKNPTAFYLCASSKASTNTEAFFGQGTRLTVV.